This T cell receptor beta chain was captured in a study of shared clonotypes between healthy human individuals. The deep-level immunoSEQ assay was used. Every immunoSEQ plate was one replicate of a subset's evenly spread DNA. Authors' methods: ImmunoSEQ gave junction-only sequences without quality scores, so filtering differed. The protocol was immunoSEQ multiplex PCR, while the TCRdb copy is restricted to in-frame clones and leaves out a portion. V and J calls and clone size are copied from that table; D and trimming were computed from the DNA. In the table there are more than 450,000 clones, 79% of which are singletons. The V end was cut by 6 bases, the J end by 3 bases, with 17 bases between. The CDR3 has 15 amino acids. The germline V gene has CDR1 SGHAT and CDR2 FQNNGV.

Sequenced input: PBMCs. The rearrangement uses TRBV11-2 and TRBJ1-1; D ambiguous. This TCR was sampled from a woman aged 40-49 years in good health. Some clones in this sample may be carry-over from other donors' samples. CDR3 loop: CASRHKQGWDTEAFF. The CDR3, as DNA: TGTGCCAGCAGGCACAAACAAGGGTGGGACACTGAAGCTTTCTTT.